This TCR beta chain derives from a study of T cell changes during pregnancy in multiple sclerosis. Assay: immunoSEQ multiplex PCR; the TCRdb copy retains only in-frame clones and omits some. The sample lists some 28,000 clones, around 86% occurring once. The J segment lost 6 bases and the V segment lost 5 bases, leaving 4 bases of the junction unmatched. The CDR3 sequence is 15 residues long. Germline V gene sequence: CDR1 SGHAT, CDR2 FQNNGV. Sequenced material: CD4+ T cells from peripheral blood mononuclear cells, taken in the first trimester of pregnancy. This clonotype was obtained from a female donor in good health, enrolled as a control in a pregnancy study. V and J are TRBV11-2 and TRBJ2-1; TRBD2 aligns across 13 bases. In nucleotides, the CDR3 is TGTGCCAGCAGCAGGACTAGCGGGGGAATCAATGAGCAGTTCTTC. Translating it yields CASSRTSGGINEQFF.